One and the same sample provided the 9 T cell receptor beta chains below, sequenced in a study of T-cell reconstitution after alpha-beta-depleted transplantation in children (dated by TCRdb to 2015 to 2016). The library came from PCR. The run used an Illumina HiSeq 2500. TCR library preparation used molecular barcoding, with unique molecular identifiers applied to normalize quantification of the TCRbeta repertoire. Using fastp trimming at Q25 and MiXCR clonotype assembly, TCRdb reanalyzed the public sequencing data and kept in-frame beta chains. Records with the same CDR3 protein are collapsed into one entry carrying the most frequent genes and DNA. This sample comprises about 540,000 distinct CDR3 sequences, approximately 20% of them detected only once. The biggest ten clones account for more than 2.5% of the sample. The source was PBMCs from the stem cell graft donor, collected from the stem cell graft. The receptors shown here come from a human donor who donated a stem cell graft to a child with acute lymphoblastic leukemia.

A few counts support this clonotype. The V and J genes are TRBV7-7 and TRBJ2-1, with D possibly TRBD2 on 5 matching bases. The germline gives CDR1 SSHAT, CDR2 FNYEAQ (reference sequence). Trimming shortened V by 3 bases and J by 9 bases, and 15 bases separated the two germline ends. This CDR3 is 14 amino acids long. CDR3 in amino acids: CASSFEEGIGEQFF. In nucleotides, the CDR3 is TGTGCCAGCAGCTTTGAAGAGGGTATAGGTGAGCAGTTCTTC.

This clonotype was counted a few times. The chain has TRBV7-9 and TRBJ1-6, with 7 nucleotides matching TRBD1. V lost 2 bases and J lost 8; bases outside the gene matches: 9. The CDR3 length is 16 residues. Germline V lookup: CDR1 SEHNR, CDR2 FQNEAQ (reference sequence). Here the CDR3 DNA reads TGTGCCAGCAGCTTATCCCCGACAGGGTTGGATTCACCCCTCCACTTT. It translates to CASSLSPTGLDSPLHF.

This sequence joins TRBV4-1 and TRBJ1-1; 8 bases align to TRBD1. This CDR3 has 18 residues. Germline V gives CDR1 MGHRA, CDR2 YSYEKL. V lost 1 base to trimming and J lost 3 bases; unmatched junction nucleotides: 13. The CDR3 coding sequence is TGCGCCAGCAGCCAAGGACCGACAGGGGCCCTCACCCACACTGAAGCTTTCTTT. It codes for CASSQGPTGALTHTEAFF.

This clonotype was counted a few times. The CDR3 protein is CASSPLRTGTPNTGELFF. The CDR3 DNA reads as TGCGCCAGCAGCCCCCTTCGGACCGGGACACCGAACACCGGGGAGCTGTTTTTT. V is TRBV5-1 and J is TRBJ2-2; the D gene is possibly TRBD1 (6 bases). CDR3 length: 18 amino acids. Trimming removed 4 bases from V and 0 bases from J, with 19 bases in between. Germline assignment: CDR1 SGHRS and CDR2 YFSETQ.

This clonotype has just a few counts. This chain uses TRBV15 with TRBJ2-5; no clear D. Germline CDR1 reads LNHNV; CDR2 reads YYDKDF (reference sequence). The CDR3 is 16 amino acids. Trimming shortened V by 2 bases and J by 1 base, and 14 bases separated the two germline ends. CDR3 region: CATSRLLPSIQETQYF. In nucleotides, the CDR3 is TGTGCCACCAGCAGACTACTCCCGAGTATCCAAGAGACCCAGTACTTC.

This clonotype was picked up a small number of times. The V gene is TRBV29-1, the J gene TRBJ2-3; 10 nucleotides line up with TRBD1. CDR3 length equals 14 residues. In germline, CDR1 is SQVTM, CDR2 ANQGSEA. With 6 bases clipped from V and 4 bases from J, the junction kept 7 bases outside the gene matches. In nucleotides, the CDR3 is TGCAGCGTCTGGCCGGGACAGGGGTCAGATACGCAGTATTTT. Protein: CSVWPGQGSDTQYF.

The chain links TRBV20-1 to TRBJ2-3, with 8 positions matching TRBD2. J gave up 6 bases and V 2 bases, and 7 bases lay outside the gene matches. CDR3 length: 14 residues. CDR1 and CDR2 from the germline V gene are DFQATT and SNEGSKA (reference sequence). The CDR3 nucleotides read TGCAGTGCTAGACCAAGCGGGAGCGGGGATACGCAGTATTTT. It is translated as CSARPSGSGDTQYF.

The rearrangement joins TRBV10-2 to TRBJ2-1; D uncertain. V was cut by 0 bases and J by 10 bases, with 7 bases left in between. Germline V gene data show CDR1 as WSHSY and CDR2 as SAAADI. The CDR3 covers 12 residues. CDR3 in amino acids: CASSESAGEQFF. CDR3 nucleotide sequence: TGCGCCAGCAGTGAGTCGGCCGGGGAGCAGTTCTTC.

The CDR3 loop is CATLELTNEQFF. The CDR3 coding sequence is TGCGCCACCTTAGAACTAACCAATGAGCAGTTCTTC. The rearrangement links TRBV10-2 to TRBJ2-1, with D unresolved. Trimming cost V 10 bases and J 6 bases, with 13 bases left between them. This CDR3 comprises 12 residues. The germline V gene encodes CDR1 WSHSY and CDR2 SAAADI.